One and the same sample provided the 27 T cell receptor beta chains below, sequenced in a study of cytomegalovirus exposure and HLA in healthy donors. PCR primers comprised 60 Vbeta and 13 Jbeta primers. Generated by immunoSEQ multiplex PCR, the TCRdb table keeps only in-frame clones and is missing some. The data contain over 150,000 clones, 75% to 80% of them seen just once; the ten biggest clones take up around 2.5%. Sequenced material: PBMCs. These receptors all stem from a woman aged 40 to 55 in good health and CMV-seropositive.

The V call is TRBV7-2, the J call TRBJ1-2; TRBD1 matches 7 bases. Looked up from germline, CDR1 is SGHTA and CDR2 is FQGNSA. J lost 7 bases, V lost 4 bases, and 18 bases had no gene match. The CDR3 totals 17 residues. The CDR3 spells CASSSLGLGATGAGYTF. CDR3 DNA: TGTGCCAGCAGCTCCCTTGGTTTGGGGGCCACAGGGGCTGGCTACACCTTC.

The rearrangement uses TRBV13 and TRBJ2-1, with TRBD1 as a possible D gene (7 bases). Germline CDR1 and CDR2: PRHDT and FYEKMQ (reference sequence). V was clipped by 5 bases and J by 2 bases, with 13 bases between them. The length of the CDR3 is 15 residues. CDR3 residues: CASSSRGVPYNEQFF. The DNA of the CDR3 is TGTGCCAGCAGCAGCAGGGGGGTTCCCTACAATGAGCAGTTCTTC.

This sequence joins TRBV28 and TRBJ2-1; 8 bases match TRBD2. Losses at the gene ends were 7 bases for V and 4 bases for J; bases not matched to a gene: 12. CDR1 is MDHEN and CDR2 is SYDVKM in the germline V gene. The CDR3 runs 16 residues. In DNA form, the CDR3 reads TGTGCCAGCATCTCCATCCGGACTAGCCGGTACAATGAGCAGTTCTTC. This codes for CASISIRTSRYNEQFF.

V usage is TRBV6-1 and J usage is TRBJ1-5; D may be TRBD1 (5 bases). The CDR3 length is 13 residues. Trimming took 3 bases from V and 5 from J, leaving 8 bases between them. Germline CDR1 and CDR2: MNHNS and SASEGT. Here the CDR3 reads CASSENRYQPQHF. DNA of the CDR3: TGTGCCAGCAGTGAGAACAGGTATCAGCCCCAGCATTTT.

The chain carries TRBV14 and TRBJ1-2, with 8 positions matching TRBD1. The CDR3 length is 13 residues. The trim removed 3 bases at V and 5 bases at J, leaving 2 bases unmatched. Germline CDR1 reads SGHDN; CDR2 reads FVKESK. The CDR3 spells CASSQDRAYGYTF. The CDR3 DNA reads TGTGCCAGCAGCCAGGACAGGGCATATGGCTACACCTTC.

The sample holds a few counts of this clone. The rearrangement links TRBV28 to TRBJ2-7; D not certain. Between the trimmed V and J ends, which lost 5 bases and 3 bases, there was a span of 8 bases. Germline CDR1 MDHEN, CDR2 SYDVKM. The CDR3 is 12 amino acids. Here the CDR3 reads CASSTHLYEQYF. Written as DNA, the CDR3 is TGTGCCAGCAGTACTCACCTCTACGAGCAGTACTTC.

This chain connects TRBV27 to TRBJ2-2, with D possibly TRBD1 on 6 matching bases. V was pared by 7 bases and J by 6 bases, with 18 bases between. From germline, CDR1 is MNHEY and CDR2 SMNVEV (reference sequence). The CDR3 extends over 15 amino acids. Here the CDR3 reads CASMSYREIAGELFF. In nucleotides, the CDR3 is TGTGCCAGCATGTCCTACAGGGAAATTGCCGGGGAGCTGTTTTTT.

The chain links TRBV11-3 to TRBJ2-7; weak D call: TRBD2 (5 bases). There are 15 residues in the CDR3. The V and J ends lost 9 bases and 0 bases respectively, with 18 bases between them. CDR1 SGHNT and CDR2 YENEEA come from the germline V gene. The CDR3 loop reads CASKATREGSYEQYF. DNA for the CDR3: TGTGCCAGTAAAGCGACACGGGAAGGCTCCTACGAGCAGTACTTC. Supplemented by reference TRBV11-3 and TRBJ2-7, the full variable domain reads EAGVVQSPRYKIIEKKQPVAFWCNPISGHNTLYWYLQNLGQGPELLIRYENEEAVDDSQLPKDRFSAERLKGVDSTLKIQPAELGDSAVYLCASKATREGSYEQYFGPGTRLTVT.

The chain is built from TRBV27 and TRBJ2-7, with 7 bases lining up with TRBD1. Germline V CDR1 and CDR2: MNHEY, SMNVEV (reference sequence). The CDR3 loop spans 15 amino acids. V lost 5 bases to trimming and J lost 0 bases; unmatched junction nucleotides: 7. For the CDR3, the DNA is TGTGCCAGCAGTCCGCGGACAGGCCTCTCCTACGAGCAGTACTTC. It is translated as CASSPRTGLSYEQYF.

The chain carries TRBV7-2 and TRBJ2-7; 8 positions match TRBD2. The junction had 4 bases not matched to a gene; V was cut back by 5 bases and J by 4 bases. Looked up from germline, CDR1 is SGHTA and CDR2 is FQGNSA. This CDR3 has 13 residues. The CDR3 protein is CASSTGGGYEQYF. The CDR3 DNA reads as TGTGCCAGCAGCACCGGGGGGGGATACGAGCAGTACTTC.

The chain couples TRBV7-2 to TRBJ1-4; 7 positions agree with TRBD1. The junction had 5 bases not matched to a gene; V was cut back by 0 bases and J by 7 bases. CDR3 length: 15 amino acids. Germline-derived CDR1 and CDR2 are SGHTA and FQGNSA. The DNA for the CDR3 is TGTGCCAGCAGCTTAGCCGACAGGGAATTTGAAAAACTGTTTTTT. Its protein is CASSLADREFEKLFF. The variable domain in full, completed from reference TRBV7-2 and TRBJ1-4, reads GAGVSQSPSNKVTEKGKDVELRCDPISGHTALYWYRQSLGQGLEFLIYFQGNSAPDKSGLPSDRFSAERTGGSVSTLTIQRTQQEDSAVYLCASSLADREFEKLFFGSGTQLSVL.

J is TRBJ1-2 and V is TRBV7-6, with TRBD1 identical over 9 bases. The V and J ends lost 5 bases and 2 bases, in that order; junction bases with no gene match: 3. The CDR3 sequence is 14 residues long. In germline, CDR1 is SGHVS, CDR2 FNYEAQ. In nucleotides, the CDR3 is TGTGCCAGCAGCCCAGGACAGGGGAACTATGGCTACACCTTC. As protein: CASSPGQGNYGYTF. The full variable domain, with the rest looked up from reference TRBV7-6 and TRBJ1-2, is GAGVSQSPRYKVTKRGQDVALRCDPISGHVSLYWYRQALGQGPEFLTYFNYEAQQDKSGLPNDRFSAERPEGSISTLTIQRTEQRDSAMYRCASSPGQGNYGYTFGSGTRLTVV.

This chain connects TRBV15 to TRBJ2-7; a possible D gene is TRBD2 (6 bases). The CDR3 is 14 residues long. The V gene's germline CDR1 is LNHNV and CDR2 YYDKDF (reference sequence). Trimming took 0 bases from V and 7 from J, leaving 13 bases between them. CDR3 residues: CATSRDPGGFEQYF. CDR3 nucleotides: TGTGCCACCAGCAGAGACCCCGGGGGATTTGAGCAGTACTTC.

The V and J genes are TRBV6-6 and TRBJ2-7; maybe TRBD2 (5 bases). V dropped 6 bases and J dropped 1 base, with 10 bases sitting between them. CDR3 length: 13 residues. Germline-derived CDR1 and CDR2 are MNHNY and SVGAGI (reference sequence). CDR3 region: CASSGVASYEQYF. The CDR3 DNA follows: TGTGCCAGCAGCGGGGTCGCGTCCTACGAGCAGTACTTC.

CDR3 in amino acids: CASRSPRGGLGGYTF. The CDR3 bases are TGTGCCAGCAGATCTCCGAGGGGAGGATTAGGAGGCTACACCTTC. The rearrangement uses TRBV28 and TRBJ1-2; tentative D call: TRBD1 (5 bases). V lost 6 bases and J lost 8, with 22 bases in between. The CDR3 is 15 residues long. The V gene's germline CDR1 is MDHEN and CDR2 SYDVKM.

This clone was seen only a few times. The chain couples TRBV4-3 to TRBJ2-7; possible D gene TRBD2, 6 bases. CDR1 is LGHNA, CDR2 YSLEER, per germline. The CDR3 contains 15 residues. Trimming left V 0 bases short and J 3 bases short, with 12 bases between. CDR3 residues: CASSQETPGDYEQYF. In DNA form, the CDR3 reads TGCGCCAGCAGCCAAGAAACGCCGGGGGACTACGAGCAGTACTTC.

The chain uses TRBV7-7 and TRBJ2-2; weak D call: TRBD2 (6 bases). V was clipped by 5 bases and J by 7 bases, with 11 bases between them. The germline V gene encodes CDR1 SSHAT and CDR2 FNYEAQ (reference sequence). The CDR3 spans 13 residues. The CDR3 protein is CASSRDGGGELFF. The CDR3 DNA sequence: TGTGCCAGCAGCCGGGACGGGGGCGGGGAGCTGTTTTTT. Based on the CDR3 plus reference TRBV7-7 and TRBJ2-2, the full variable domain is GAGVSQSPRYKVTKRGQDVTLRCDPISSHATLYWYQQALGQGPEFLTYFNYEAQPDKSGLPSDRFSAERPEGSISTLTIQRTEQRDSAMYRCASSRDGGGELFFGEGSRLTVL.

The table lists this clone with a count of one. CDR3 amino acids: CASIGVAGAETQYF. Here the CDR3 DNA reads TGTGCCAGCATTGGAGTAGCGGGGGCGGAGACCCAGTACTTC. This rearrangement joins TRBV2 to TRBJ2-5; 9 bases map to TRBD2. The CDR3 is 14 amino acids. Trimming cost V 7 bases and J 5 bases; bases outside gene matches: 8. The V gene's germline CDR1 is SNHLY and CDR2 FYNNEI.

The chain recombines TRBV5-1 with TRBJ1-2; a weak D match, TRBD1 (6 bases). The V gene's germline CDR1 is SGHRS and CDR2 YFSETQ. V lost 4 bases to trimming and J lost 5 bases, with 21 bases between them. The CDR3 has 16 amino acids. The CDR3 sequence: CASSREPGHRPYGYTF. In DNA form, the CDR3 reads TGCGCCAGCAGCCGCGAACCGGGACACCGACCGTATGGCTACACCTTC.

V usage is TRBV6-1 and J usage is TRBJ2-5; D uncertain. Germline loops: CDR1 MNHNS, CDR2 SASEGT. The length of the CDR3 is 13 residues. V was shortened by 3 bases and J by 1 base, with 6 bases between the two germline ends. The CDR3 region is CASSDILQETQYF. In DNA, the CDR3 is TGTGCCAGCAGTGACATACTCCAAGAGACCCAGTACTTC.

The rearrangement uses TRBV5-4 and TRBJ2-4; D gene unclear. This CDR3 has 16 amino acids. The germline CDR1 and CDR2 sequences are SGHNT and YYREEE (reference sequence). Trimming shortened V by 3 bases and J by 0 bases, and 13 bases separated the two germline ends. CDR3 region: CASSSRSLLAKNIQYF. In DNA form, the CDR3 reads TGTGCCAGCAGCTCACGGAGTTTACTAGCCAAAAACATTCAGTACTTC.

The chain combines TRBV5-1 with TRBJ2-5; 9 bases align to TRBD1. Germline V lookup: CDR1 SGHRS, CDR2 YFSETQ. The trim removed 0 bases at V and 5 bases at J, leaving 11 bases unmatched. The CDR3 is 17 residues long. This CDR3 reads CASSLEGQTGGQETQYF. CDR3 bases: TGCGCCAGCAGCTTGGAGGGTCAGACAGGGGGACAGGAGACCCAGTACTTC.

This clone showed up just once. The chain couples TRBV9 to TRBJ2-1; 10 bases fit TRBD2. J lost 6 bases, V lost 4 bases, and 7 bases had no gene match. CDR3 size: 15 residues. Germline-derived CDR1 and CDR2 are SGDLS and YYNGEE. This chain's CDR3 is CASSLGGTSVNEQFF. The CDR3 nucleotides read TGTGCCAGCAGCCTTGGAGGGACTAGCGTCAATGAGCAGTTCTTC.

The chain is built from TRBV19 and TRBJ2-5; 14 bases are shared with TRBD2. Germline CDR1 reads LNHDA; CDR2 reads SQIVND (reference sequence). The V segment lost 4 bases and the J segment 2 bases; nucleotides outside the gene matches: 9. The CDR3 runs to 18 residues. The CDR3 sequence is CASSKALGLAGGQETQYF. CDR3 nucleotides: TGTGCCAGTAGTAAGGCCCTCGGACTAGCGGGGGGACAAGAGACCCAGTACTTC.

This chain uses TRBV4-3 with TRBJ2-7; the match to TRBD2 covers 8 bases. Unmatched junction bases numbered 7, after V lost 0 bases and J lost 0 bases. CDR3 length: 17 residues. Germline assignment: CDR1 LGHNA and CDR2 YSLEER. DNA for the CDR3: TGCGCCAGCAGCCAAGATCGGAGCGGGGGAAGCTCCTACGAGCAGTACTTC. The encoded protein is CASSQDRSGGSSYEQYF.

This clone was seen just once. The chain carries TRBV6-5 and TRBJ1-1, with a tentative D call TRBD1 (5 bases). Germline V gene lookup returns CDR1 MNHEY and CDR2 SVGAGI. This CDR3 is 14 amino acids long. The V and J ends lost 0 bases and 7 bases respectively, with 12 bases between them. CDR3 bases: TGTGCCAGCAGTTACTCGTCGACAGCTATTGAAGCTTTCTTT. Its protein product is CASSYSSTAIEAFF.

V gene TRBV30 combines with J gene TRBJ1-2; TRBD1 might be the D (6 bases). Trimming stripped 2 bases from V and 6 bases from J, with 22 bases between. CDR1 and CDR2 (germline): GTSNPN, SVGIG (reference sequence). The CDR3 is 16 amino acids. CDR3 sequence (DNA): TGTGCCTGGAGTCGAGGACAGCCGGTAGTTGGGGATGGCTACACCTTC. This gives the protein CAWSRGQPVVGDGYTF.